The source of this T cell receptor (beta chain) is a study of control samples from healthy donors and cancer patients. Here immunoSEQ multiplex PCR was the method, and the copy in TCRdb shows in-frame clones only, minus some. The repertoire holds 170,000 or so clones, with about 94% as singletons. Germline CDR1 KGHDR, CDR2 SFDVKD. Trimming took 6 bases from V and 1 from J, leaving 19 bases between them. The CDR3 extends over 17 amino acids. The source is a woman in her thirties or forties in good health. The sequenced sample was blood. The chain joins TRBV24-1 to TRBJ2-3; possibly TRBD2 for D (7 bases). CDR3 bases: TGTGCCACCAGTTATGGGGGGGGCGGAAGAGGCACAGATACGCAGTATTTT. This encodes CATSYGGGGRGTDTQYF.